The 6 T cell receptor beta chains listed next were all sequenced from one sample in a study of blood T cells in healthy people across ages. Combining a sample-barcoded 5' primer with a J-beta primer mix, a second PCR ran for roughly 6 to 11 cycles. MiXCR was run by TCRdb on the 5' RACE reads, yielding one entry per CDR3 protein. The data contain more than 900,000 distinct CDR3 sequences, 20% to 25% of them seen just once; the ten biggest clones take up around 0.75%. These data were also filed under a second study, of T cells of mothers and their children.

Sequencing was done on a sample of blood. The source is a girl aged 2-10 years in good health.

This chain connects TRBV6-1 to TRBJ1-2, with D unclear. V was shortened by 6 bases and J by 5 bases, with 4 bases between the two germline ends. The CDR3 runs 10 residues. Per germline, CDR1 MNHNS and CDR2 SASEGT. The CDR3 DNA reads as TGTGCCAGCAGGGCGTATGGCTACACCTTC. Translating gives CASRAYGYTF.

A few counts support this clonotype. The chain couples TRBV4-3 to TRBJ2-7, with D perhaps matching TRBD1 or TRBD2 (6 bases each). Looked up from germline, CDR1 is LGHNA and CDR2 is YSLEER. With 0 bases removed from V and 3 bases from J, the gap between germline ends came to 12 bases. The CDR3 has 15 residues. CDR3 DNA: TGCGCCAGCAGCCAAGAAGGGGGGCAGAACTACGAGCAGTACTTC. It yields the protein CASSQEGGQNYEQYF.

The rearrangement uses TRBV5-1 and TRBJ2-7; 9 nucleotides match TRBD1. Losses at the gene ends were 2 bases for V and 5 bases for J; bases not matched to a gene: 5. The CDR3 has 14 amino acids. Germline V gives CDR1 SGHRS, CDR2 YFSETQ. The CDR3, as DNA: TGCGCCAGCAGCTTAATGAGACAGGGGGACGAGCAGTACTTC. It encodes CASSLMRQGDEQYF.

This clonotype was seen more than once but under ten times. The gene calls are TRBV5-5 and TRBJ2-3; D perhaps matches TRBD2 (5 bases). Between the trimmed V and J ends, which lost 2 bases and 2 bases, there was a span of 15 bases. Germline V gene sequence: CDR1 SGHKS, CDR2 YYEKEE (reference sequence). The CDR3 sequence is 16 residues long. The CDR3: CASSLTPRGNTDTQYF. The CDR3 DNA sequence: TGTGCCAGCAGCTTAACCCCCCGAGGGAACACAGATACGCAGTATTTT.

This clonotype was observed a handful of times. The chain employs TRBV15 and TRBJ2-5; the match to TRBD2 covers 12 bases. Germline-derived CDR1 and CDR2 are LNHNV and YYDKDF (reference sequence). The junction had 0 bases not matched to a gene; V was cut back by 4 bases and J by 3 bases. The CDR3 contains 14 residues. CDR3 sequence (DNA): TGTGCCACCAGCACTAGCGGGGGGGAAGAGACCCAGTACTTC. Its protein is CATSTSGGEETQYF.

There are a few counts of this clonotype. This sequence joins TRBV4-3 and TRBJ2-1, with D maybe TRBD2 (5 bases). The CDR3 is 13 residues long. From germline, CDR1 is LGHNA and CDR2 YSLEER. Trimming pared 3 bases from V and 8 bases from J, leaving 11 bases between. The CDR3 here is CASSQDLAHEQFF. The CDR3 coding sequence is TGCGCCAGCAGCCAGGACCTAGCACATGAGCAGTTCTTC.